Below, 21 T cell receptor beta chains from the same sample are listed, as sequenced in a study of shared clonotypes between healthy human individuals. Libraries were prepared by immunoSEQ multiplex PCR; TCRdb keeps only in-frame clonotypes and omits some of them. The sample lists some 550,000 clones, 95% to 98% occurring once. Sequencing input: naive CD4+ T cells sorted from blood. Documented subset: CD45RA+ positively selected. The receptor set was obtained from a woman aged 25 to 39 in good health.

In DNA form, the CDR3 reads TGTGCCAGCAGCTTAAGGGACAACTCCTACAATGAGCAGTTCTTC. As protein: CASSLRDNSYNEQFF. The V and J genes are TRBV5-4 and TRBJ2-1, with D possibly being TRBD1 (6 bases). V was pared by 2 bases and J by 0 bases, with 9 bases between. Germline loops: CDR1 SGHNT, CDR2 YYREEE (reference sequence). This CDR3 contains 15 residues.

The CDR3 coding sequence is TGTGCCATCGGAGTCCTCGGGGATCAGCCCCAGCATTTT. Encoded protein: CAIGVLGDQPQHF. The chain has TRBV10-3 and TRBJ1-5; D remains ambiguous. Germline CDR1 is ENHRY and CDR2 is SYGVKD. Trimming left V 8 bases short and J 5 bases short, with 13 bases between. The length of the CDR3 is 13 residues.

V and J are TRBV28 and TRBJ1-5; 8 positions agree with TRBD1. J gave up 5 bases and V 6 bases, and 9 bases lay outside the gene matches. Germline assignment: CDR1 MDHEN and CDR2 SYDVKM. The CDR3 is 15 residues long. The DNA for the CDR3 is TGTGCCAGCAGCAGAGCCGGGACAGGCTATCAGCCCCAGCATTTT. Its protein product is CASSRAGTGYQPQHF.

The DNA of the CDR3 is TGTGCCAGCAGCTTACCTAGCGGGAGGGTTTCAAACCTCGAGCAGTACTTC. Protein sequence: CASSLPSGRVSNLEQYF. The genes are TRBV7-9 and TRBJ2-5; 12 nucleotides agree with TRBD2. The DNA end lines up better with TRBJ2-7; the J call may be wrong. The germline gives CDR1 SEHNR, CDR2 FQNEAQ (reference sequence). This CDR3 contains 17 residues.

The chain recombines TRBV18 with TRBJ1-1; no clear D gene. Germline V gives CDR1 KGHSH, CDR2 LQKENI. This CDR3 has 13 amino acids. V was clipped by 5 bases and J by 1 base, with 8 bases between them. CDR3 in amino acids: CASSARENTEAFF. The CDR3 DNA is TGTGCCAGCTCAGCACGGGAGAACACTGAAGCTTTCTTT.

The CDR3 DNA sequence: TGTGCCAGCTCGTCGGGACAGGGGTTCAATCAGCCCCAGCATTTT. It yields the protein CASSSGQGFNQPQHF. This chain joins TRBV18 and TRBJ1-5, with 10 bases fitting TRBD1. The V gene end was trimmed by 6 bases and the J gene end by 3 bases; junction bases not matched to a gene: 5. Germline assignment: CDR1 KGHSH and CDR2 LQKENI. The CDR3 is 15 amino acids.

The rearrangement joins TRBV5-1 to TRBJ2-1; 9 bases agree with TRBD1. Germline assignment: CDR1 SGHRS and CDR2 YFSETQ. This CDR3 has 15 residues. Trimming cost V 5 bases and J 3 bases; bases outside gene matches: 6. CDR3 bases: TGCGCCAGCAGGTTGACAGGGGGTCTCTACAATGAGCAGTTCTTC. Translation: CASRLTGGLYNEQFF.

The V gene is TRBV6-5, the J gene TRBJ1-1, with D uncertain. There are 13 residues in the CDR3. CDR1 is MNHEY, CDR2 SVGAGI, per germline. V was cut by 5 bases and J by 3 bases, with 10 bases left in between. CDR3: CASSPSGYTEAFF. The CDR3 DNA reads as TGTGCCAGCAGTCCTTCCGGATACACTGAAGCTTTCTTT.

This chain links TRBV6-1 with TRBJ1-5; D remains unclear. CDR1 and CDR2 (germline): MNHNS, SASEGT. V lost 4 bases and J 4 bases, leaving 17 bases between the germline ends. CDR3 length: 16 residues. The CDR3 DNA reads TGTGCCAGCAGTGCGATGAGGAGTTTTCGGAATCAGCCCCAGCATTTT. Its protein product is CASSAMRSFRNQPQHF.

The rearrangement links TRBV19 to TRBJ2-3; the D gene could be TRBD1 or TRBD2 (5 bases each). Germline CDR1 reads LNHDA; CDR2 reads SQIVND (reference sequence). CDR3 size: 17 residues. The V end lost 5 bases, the J end lost 0 bases, and 18 bases lay between the germline ends. CDR3: CASSLGRGAPSTDTQYF. The CDR3 DNA follows: TGTGCCAGTAGTCTGGGCCGAGGGGCCCCAAGCACAGATACGCAGTATTTT.

V and J are TRBV27 and TRBJ2-1; D not resolved. V lost 7 bases to trimming and J lost 0 bases, with 13 bases between them. This CDR3 is 15 amino acids long. The V gene's germline CDR1 is MNHEY and CDR2 SMNVEV (reference sequence). CDR3 in amino acids: CASIGHSSSYNEQFF. The CDR3 DNA follows: TGTGCCAGCATAGGGCATTCCAGCTCCTACAATGAGCAGTTCTTC.

The J gene is TRBJ2-5, the V gene TRBV29-1; 7 bases are a match to TRBD1. The J call may be faulty, since TRBJ2-7 better matches the DNA end. Germline loops: CDR1 SQVTM, CDR2 ANQGSEA. The CDR3 contains 13 residues. CDR3 nucleotides: TGCAGCGTTGGATCCGACAGGGCGTACGAGCAGTACTTC. Translation: CSVGSDRAYEQYF.

CDR3 in DNA: TGTGCCAGCGTGGGGGCGAACTATAATTCACCCCTCCACTTT. Residues: CASVGANYNSPLHF. The gene calls are TRBV28 and TRBJ1-6, with D perhaps matching TRBD1 (6 bases). V was pared by 8 bases and J by 3 bases, with 11 bases between. The CDR3 has 14 amino acids. Germline CDR1 MDHEN, CDR2 SYDVKM.

The chain combines TRBV7-9 with TRBJ2-3; TRBD1 might be the D (5 bases). The CDR3 runs to 16 residues. Trimming pared 1 base from V and 2 bases from J, leaving 13 bases between. Germline V gene data show CDR1 as SEHNR and CDR2 as FQNEAQ (reference sequence). CDR3 sequence reads: CASSLGRTGLTDTQYF. The CDR3, as DNA: TGTGCCAGCAGCTTAGGGCGCACAGGCCTCACAGATACGCAGTATTTT.

The gene calls are TRBV6-5 and TRBJ2-7; D is perhaps TRBD1 or TRBD2 (5 bases each). The V and J ends lost 1 base and 2 bases respectively, with 12 bases between them. Germline V gene sequence: CDR1 MNHEY, CDR2 SVGAGI. The CDR3 runs 15 residues. This CDR3 is CASSYWETGPYEQYF. CDR3 DNA sequence: TGTGCCAGCAGTTACTGGGAGACGGGGCCCTACGAGCAGTACTTC.

The J gene is TRBJ2-6, the V gene TRBV28; D possibly corresponds to TRBD1 (5 bases). CDR3 length: 18 residues. V lost 6 bases and J 0 bases, leaving 18 bases between the germline ends. CDR1 MDHEN and CDR2 SYDVKM come from the germline V gene. The CDR3 region has the DNA TGTGCCAGCAGCATTGGACACGCAACCTTCTCTGGGGCCAACGTCCTGACTTTC. Its translation: CASSIGHATFSGANVLTF.

In its sample, this clone was seen once. This chain links TRBV2 with TRBJ2-4, with 7 bases that match TRBD2. Trimming took 11 bases from V and 0 from J; bases not matched to a gene: 10. Germline V gene sequence: CDR1 SNHLY, CDR2 FYNNEI. The CDR3 runs to 15 residues. The CDR3 sequence: CAGRSSGLAKNIQYF. CDR3 in DNA: TGTGCCGGCCGGTCTAGCGGTCTAGCCAAAAACATTCAGTACTTC.

This clone showed up just a few times. The sample holds other DNA sequences that translate to the same CDR3. CDR3 in DNA: TGTGCCAGCAGTTTTTTGCAGGGTCCCTACGAGCAGTACTTC. It yields the protein CASSFLQGPYEQYF. The chain combines TRBV28 with TRBJ2-7; tentatively, D is TRBD1 (5 bases). The length of the CDR3 is 14 residues. Germline V gene lookup returns CDR1 MDHEN and CDR2 SYDVKM. Deletions cut 3 bases from V and 2 bases from J, with 11 bases between.

J is TRBJ1-5 and V is TRBV27, with 10 bases identical to TRBD1. V was pared by 3 bases and J by 9 bases, with 8 bases of the junction left unmatched. Germline V gene lookup returns CDR1 MNHEY and CDR2 SMNVEV (reference sequence). The CDR3 has 15 amino acids. In nucleotides, the CDR3 is TGTGCCAGCAGTTTTAAAGGACAGGGGGTATCGCCCCAGCATTTT. It translates to CASSFKGQGVSPQHF.

The chain is built from TRBV28 and TRBJ1-4, with unresolved D. The CDR3 contains 13 residues. The ends were cut back, 1 base at V and 4 bases at J, with 4 bases in the middle. Germline V lookup: CDR1 MDHEN, CDR2 SYDVKM. Here the CDR3 reads CASSLYGNEKLFF. The CDR3, as DNA: TGTGCCAGCAGTTTATACGGTAATGAAAAACTGTTTTTT.

As for this clone: The sample carries other DNA sequences with the same CDR3. The rearrangement uses TRBV18 and TRBJ2-7, with a weak D call TRBD1 (6 bases). Germline V lookup: CDR1 KGHSH, CDR2 LQKENI. This CDR3 is 13 amino acids long. The V end was cut by 3 bases, the J end by 2 bases, with 8 bases between. The chain's CDR3 is CASSPRDTYEQYF. CDR3 coding DNA: TGTGCCAGCTCACCCCGGGACACCTACGAGCAGTACTTC.